These 26 T cell receptor beta chains came from one sample sequenced in a study of blood T cell repertoires in COVID-19. Clones were read by immunoSEQ multiplex PCR, and TCRdb kept only the in-frame ones, dropping some. The table includes 250,000 or so clones, approximately 86% detected once. Material for sequencing was peripheral blood. Receptors originate from an elderly man with acute or convalescent COVID-19.

The V gene is TRBV20-1, the J gene TRBJ2-5; 9 bases map to TRBD2. This CDR3 has 11 residues. The germline V gene encodes CDR1 DFQATT and CDR2 SNEGSKA (reference sequence). The V gene end was trimmed by 5 bases and the J gene end by 7 bases; junction bases not matched to a gene: 2. CDR3 region: CSAELAGTQYF. In nucleotides, the CDR3 is TGCAGTGCTGAACTAGCGGGGACCCAGTACTTC.

The chain carries TRBV2 and TRBJ1-1; 7 bases align to TRBD1. Per the germline V gene, CDR1 is SNHLY and CDR2 is FYNNEI. The V gene end was trimmed by 7 bases and the J gene end by 2 bases; junction bases not matched to a gene: 7. The CDR3 length is 14 residues. The CDR3 here is CASKGARVNTEAFF. CDR3 nucleotide sequence: TGTGCCAGCAAGGGGGCACGAGTAAACACTGAAGCTTTCTTT.

V is TRBV2 and J is TRBJ2-7; 10 positions match TRBD1. Trimming took 4 bases from V and 9 from J; bases not matched to a gene: 24. The CDR3 sequence is 19 residues long. The V gene's germline CDR1 is SNHLY and CDR2 FYNNEI. In nucleotides, the CDR3 is TGTGCCAGCAGTGGGGGCCGAGGGACAGGGGCGAGGAGCGTCTTGGGGCAGTACTTC. It encodes CASSGGRGTGARSVLGQYF.

J is TRBJ2-3 and V is TRBV9, with D possibly being TRBD2 (6 bases). This CDR3 contains 14 residues. The germline V gene has CDR1 SGDLS and CDR2 YYNGEE. The V end was cut by 3 bases, the J end by 6 bases, with 14 bases between. CDR3 region: CASSALQLADTQYF. As DNA, the CDR3 is TGTGCCAGCAGCGCCCTACAACTAGCTGATACGCAGTATTTT. The full variable domain, with the rest looked up from reference TRBV9 and TRBJ2-3, is DSGVTQTPKHLITATGQRVTLRCSPRSGDLSVYWYQQSLDQGLQFLIQYYNGEERAKGNILERFSAQQFPDLHSELNLSSLELGDSALYFCASSALQLADTQYFGPGTRLTVL.

This sequence joins TRBV5-1 and TRBJ2-1, with 13 bases that match TRBD2. CDR3 length: 18 amino acids. Trimming at V came to 7 bases and at J to 3 bases, leaving 13 bases not matched to a gene. The germline CDR1 and CDR2 sequences are SGHRS and YFSETQ. The CDR3 DNA sequence: TGCGCCAGCCGCCCAAGACTAGCGGGAGGACCTATCTACAATGAGCAGTTCTTC. Its translation is CASRPRLAGGPIYNEQFF.

V gene TRBV7-8 combines with J gene TRBJ2-1, with D perhaps TRBD2 (6 bases). V gave up 3 bases and J gave up 2 bases, with 8 bases separating them. In germline, CDR1 is SGHVS, CDR2 FQNEAQ. CDR3 length: 14 residues. The DNA for the CDR3 is TGTGCCAGCAGCTTCGGGAGTACCTACAATGAGCAGTTCTTC. Its translation is CASSFGSTYNEQFF.

The genes are TRBV7-9 and TRBJ1-1; D is uncertain. Trimming took off 6 bases at V and 0 bases at J, with 17 bases between the two ends. The CDR3 runs to 16 residues. Germline CDR1 SEHNR, CDR2 FQNEAQ (reference sequence). CDR3 DNA sequence: TGTGCCAGCAGGATGGGAGGGTGGGCGGTGAACACTGAAGCTTTCTTT. It specifies CASRMGGWAVNTEAFF.

This chain connects TRBV4-3 to TRBJ2-2; weak D call: TRBD1 (5 bases). V was pared by 1 base and J by 7 bases, with 13 bases between. The V gene's germline CDR1 is LGHNA and CDR2 YSLEER. This CDR3 contains 15 residues. The DNA for the CDR3 is TGCGCCAGCAGCCAAGCCCAGGGAATCAACGGGGAGCTGTTTTTT. It is translated as CASSQAQGINGELFF.

The chain joins TRBV19 to TRBJ1-3; no firm D call. The CDR3 spans 16 residues. The ends were cut back, 4 bases at V and 2 bases at J, with 15 bases in the middle. From germline, CDR1 is LNHDA and CDR2 SQIVND (reference sequence). CDR3: CASSTPGRRAGNTIYF. In nucleotides, the CDR3 is TGTGCCAGTAGTACCCCCGGCAGGCGAGCTGGAAACACCATATATTTT. The full variable domain, in which reference TRBV19 and TRBJ1-3 provide the parts outside the CDR3, is DGGITQSPKYLFRKEGQNVTLSCEQNLNHDAMYWYRQDPGQGLRLIYYSQIVNDFQKGDIAEGYSVSREKKESFPLTVTSAQKNPTAFYLCASSTPGRRAGNTIYFGEGSWLTVV.

The chain recombines TRBV6-5 with TRBJ2-7, with a tentative D call TRBD1 (6 bases). Germline loops: CDR1 MNHEY, CDR2 SVGAGI. Trimming took off 2 bases at V and 4 bases at J, with 12 bases between the two ends. The CDR3 is 14 residues long. This CDR3 is CASSYGGHKYEQYF. The CDR3 nucleotides are TGTGCCAGCAGTTACGGGGGACACAAATACGAGCAGTACTTC.

This clone was seen a single time. This chain joins TRBV6-1 and TRBJ2-3, with 9 bases matching TRBD2. Looked up from germline, CDR1 is MNHNS and CDR2 is SASEGT. This CDR3 has 15 residues. The J segment lost 6 bases and the V segment lost 1 base, leaving 5 bases of the junction unmatched. CDR3: CASSEVGGGVDTQYF. The CDR3 region has the DNA TGTGCCAGCAGTGAAGTCGGCGGGGGGGTGGATACGCAGTATTTT.

The J gene is TRBJ2-2, the V gene TRBV13; D remains unclear. Per germline, CDR1 PRHDT and CDR2 FYEKMQ (reference sequence). Trimming took 5 bases from V and 5 from J, leaving 6 bases between them. The CDR3 is 12 amino acids. CDR3 nucleotide sequence: TGTGCCAGCAGCCCCCAAACCGGGGAGCTGTTTTTT. This codes for CASSPQTGELFF.

This rearrangement joins TRBV7-8 to TRBJ2-3, with D possibly matching TRBD1 (6 bases). CDR3 length: 16 residues. V was trimmed by 1 base and J by 2 bases, leaving 13 bases between them. Germline V gene sequence: CDR1 SGHVS, CDR2 FQNEAQ. Written as DNA, the CDR3 is TGTGCCAGCAGCTTAGTGACAGGTCGGGTCACAGATACGCAGTATTTT. Translation gives CASSLVTGRVTDTQYF.

J is TRBJ1-2 and V is TRBV7-9, with D hard to call. V was shortened by 4 bases and J by 8 bases, with 20 bases between the two germline ends. Looked up from germline, CDR1 is SEHNR and CDR2 is FQNEAQ (reference sequence). The CDR3 contains 15 residues. CDR3 DNA sequence: TGTGCCAGCAGCTCAGACACGCGCCGAGGGTGGGGCTACACCTTC. It encodes CASSSDTRRGWGYTF.

This chain joins TRBV2 and TRBJ2-1; 7 positions agree with TRBD1. The CDR3 is made up of 14 amino acids. CDR1 is SNHLY, CDR2 FYNNEI, per germline. V dropped 2 bases and J dropped 7; count of bases not matched to a gene: 5. The CDR3 protein is CASSEQGVGNEQFF. The DNA for the CDR3 is TGTGCCAGCAGTGAACAGGGGGTGGGGAATGAGCAGTTCTTC.

V usage is TRBV6-5 and J usage is TRBJ2-5, with TRBD1 as a possible D gene (5 bases). This CDR3 is built from 13 residues. CDR1 and CDR2 from the germline V gene are MNHEY and SVGAGI. Deletions cut 8 bases from V and 2 bases from J, with 12 bases between. The CDR3 DNA sequence: TGTGCCAGCTCTCCGGACACACAAGAGACCCAGTACTTC. Protein product: CASSPDTQETQYF.

The chain has TRBV7-9 and TRBJ2-2; the D is unclear. There are 18 residues in the CDR3. V lost 0 bases and J 0 bases, leaving 14 bases between the germline ends. Germline V gives CDR1 SEHNR, CDR2 FQNEAQ (reference sequence). CDR3 coding DNA: TGTGCCAGCAGCTTAGCATCTCGAGTAAACGCGAACACCGGGGAGCTGTTTTTT. Its protein is CASSLASRVNANTGELFF.

The chain recombines TRBV5-1 with TRBJ2-5, with a weak D call TRBD2 (5 bases). Looked up from germline, CDR1 is SGHRS and CDR2 is YFSETQ. This CDR3 comprises 14 residues. V lost 6 bases and J lost 2, with 14 bases in between. The CDR3 loop is CASKVGGPQETQYF. The CDR3, as DNA: TGCGCCAGCAAGGTCGGCGGGCCTCAAGAGACCCAGTACTTC.

This sequence joins TRBV6-5 and TRBJ2-7; 8 nucleotides match TRBD2. Germline V gene lookup returns CDR1 MNHEY and CDR2 SVGAGI. This CDR3 spans 14 amino acids. Losses at the gene ends were 6 bases for V and 3 bases for J; bases not matched to a gene: 7. The CDR3 protein is CASSDSGINYEQYF. DNA for the CDR3: TGTGCCAGCAGCGATAGCGGGATAAACTACGAGCAGTACTTC.

CDR3 sequence reads: CASSLMGGADTQYF. The CDR3 DNA reads as TGCGCCAGCAGCTTGATGGGGGGAGCAGATACGCAGTATTTT. The chain carries TRBV5-1 and TRBJ2-3; weak D call: TRBD2 (6 bases). Trimming stripped 1 base from V and 4 bases from J, with 10 bases between. Per germline, CDR1 SGHRS and CDR2 YFSETQ. The CDR3 consists of 14 residues.

The rearrangement uses TRBV6-2 or TRBV6-3 and TRBJ1-1, with D perhaps matching TRBD1 (5 bases). CDR3 length equals 12 residues. V gave up 5 bases and J gave up 1 base, with 5 bases separating them. Germline V gene lookup returns CDR1 MNHEY and CDR2 SVGEGT. The CDR3 DNA reads TGTGCCAGCAGTACAGGGAACACTGAAGCTTTCTTT. Translated, it gives CASSTGNTEAFF.

V and J are TRBV7-2 and TRBJ2-1, with 7 bases aligning to TRBD2. This CDR3 has 16 amino acids. Germline V gene sequence: CDR1 SGHTA, CDR2 FQGNSA. With 4 bases clipped from V and 5 bases from J, the junction kept 11 bases outside the gene matches. CDR3 loop: CASSSTARRGNNEQFF. The CDR3 region has the DNA TGTGCCAGCAGCTCTACAGCAAGGCGGGGGAACAATGAGCAGTTCTTC.

V usage is TRBV11-3 and J usage is TRBJ2-7, with TRBD2 as a possible D gene (6 bases). The CDR3 spans 14 residues. V was trimmed by 4 bases and J by 2 bases, leaving 12 bases between them. Germline-derived CDR1 and CDR2 are SGHNT and YENEEA. The chain's CDR3 is CASSSGTGPYEQYF. The CDR3 DNA reads as TGTGCCAGCAGCTCCGGGACTGGGCCCTACGAGCAGTACTTC.

CDR3 protein: CASTPRGTDTQYF. In DNA, the CDR3 is TGTGCCAGCACCCCCAGGGGCACAGATACGCAGTATTTT. The chain couples TRBV27 to TRBJ2-3; D is possibly TRBD1 (5 bases). This CDR3 is 13 amino acids long. Germline CDR1 is MNHEY and CDR2 is SMNVEV (reference sequence). Trimming removed 7 bases at V and 1 base at J, with 9 bases between.

This chain links TRBV27 with TRBJ1-6, with 7 bases lining up with TRBD1. V was pared by 4 bases and J by 13 bases, with 16 bases of the junction left unmatched. Germline V CDR1 and CDR2: MNHEY, SMNVEV (reference sequence). This CDR3 has 16 residues. CDR3 protein: CASSSSAGQPVLPLHF. DNA for the CDR3: TGTGCCAGCAGTTCGTCCGCGGGACAGCCGGTGTTGCCCCTCCACTTT.

The genes are TRBV6-2 or TRBV6-3 and TRBJ2-5, with D perhaps matching TRBD1 (5 bases). The CDR3 loop spans 16 amino acids. CDR1 and CDR2 (germline): MNHEY, SVGEGT. Trimming pared 5 bases from V and 2 bases from J, leaving 18 bases between. CDR3 DNA: TGTGCCAGCAGTCCCCGGGCAGGGCGAAATCAAGAGACCCAGTACTTC. Translated, it gives CASSPRAGRNQETQYF.